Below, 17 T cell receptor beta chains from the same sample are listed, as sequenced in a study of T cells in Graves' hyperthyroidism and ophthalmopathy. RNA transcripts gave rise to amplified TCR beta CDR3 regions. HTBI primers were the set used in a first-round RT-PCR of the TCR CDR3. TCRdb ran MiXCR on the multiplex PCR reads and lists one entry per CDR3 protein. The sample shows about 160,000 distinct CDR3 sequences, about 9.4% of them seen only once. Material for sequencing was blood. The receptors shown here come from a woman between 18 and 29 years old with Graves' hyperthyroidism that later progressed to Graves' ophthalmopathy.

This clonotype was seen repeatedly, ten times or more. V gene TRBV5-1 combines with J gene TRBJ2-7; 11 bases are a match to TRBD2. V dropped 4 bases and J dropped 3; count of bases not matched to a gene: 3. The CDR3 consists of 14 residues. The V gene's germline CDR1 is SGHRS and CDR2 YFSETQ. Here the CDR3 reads CASSATSGNYEQYF. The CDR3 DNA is TGCGCCAGCAGCGCGACTAGCGGGAACTACGAGCAGTACTTC.

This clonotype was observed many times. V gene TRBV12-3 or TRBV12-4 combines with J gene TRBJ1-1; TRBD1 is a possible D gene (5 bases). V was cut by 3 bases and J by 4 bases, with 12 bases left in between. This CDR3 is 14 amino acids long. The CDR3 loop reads CASSFDTGGTEAFF. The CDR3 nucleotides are TGTGCCAGCAGTTTTGACACGGGGGGCACTGAAGCTTTCTTT.

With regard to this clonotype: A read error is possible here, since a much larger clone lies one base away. The CDR3, as DNA: TGTGCCAGCAGCTCCTCACAGAAGAACACTGAAGCTTTCTTT. This sequence encodes CASSSSQKNTEAFF. The gene calls are TRBV7-9 and TRBJ1-1; D unresolved. The CDR3 covers 14 residues. Trimming stripped 4 bases from V and 1 base from J, with 10 bases between. Germline V gene sequence: CDR1 SEHNR, CDR2 FQNEAQ (reference sequence). Full variable domain (outside the CDR3, taken from reference TRBV7-9 and TRBJ1-1): DTGVSQNPRHKITKRGQNVTFRCDPISEHNRLYWYRQTLGQGPEFLTYFQNEAQLEKSRLLSDRFSAERPKGSFSTLEIQRTEQGDSAMYLCASSSSQKNTEAFFGQGTRLTVV.

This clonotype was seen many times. CDR3 nucleotides: TGCAGTGCTATGGGACACCGAGGACGCTCCTACGAGCAGTACTTC. It codes for CSAMGHRGRSYEQYF. The genes are TRBV20-1 and TRBJ2-7; a possible D gene is TRBD1 (6 bases). V shed 4 bases and J shed 0 bases, with 16 bases lying between them. The CDR3 consists of 15 residues. Germline V gives CDR1 DFQATT, CDR2 SNEGSKA (reference sequence).

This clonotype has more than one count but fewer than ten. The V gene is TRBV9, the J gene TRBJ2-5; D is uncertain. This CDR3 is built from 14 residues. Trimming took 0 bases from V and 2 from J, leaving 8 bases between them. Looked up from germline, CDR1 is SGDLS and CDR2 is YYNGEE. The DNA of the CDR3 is TGTGCCAGCAGCGTAGATGTGAGTCAAGAGACCCAGTACTTC. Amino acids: CASSVDVSQETQYF.

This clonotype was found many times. CDR3: CASNLGAGDTEAFF. In DNA form, the CDR3 reads TGTGCCAGTAACTTAGGGGCAGGGGACACTGAAGCTTTCTTT. V is TRBV19 and J is TRBJ1-1; a weak D match, TRBD1 (6 bases). In germline, CDR1 is LNHDA, CDR2 SQIVND (reference sequence). With 7 bases removed from V and 3 bases from J, the gap between germline ends came to 15 bases. CDR3 size: 14 residues.

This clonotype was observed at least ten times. The CDR3 loop reads CASSERAESYEQYF. CDR3 in DNA: TGTGCCAGCAGTGAAAGGGCGGAGTCCTACGAGCAGTACTTC. V gene TRBV6-1 combines with J gene TRBJ2-7; no clear D. Trimming removed 2 bases at V and 1 base at J, with 9 bases between. The germline V gene encodes CDR1 MNHNS and CDR2 SASEGT. CDR3 length: 14 amino acids.

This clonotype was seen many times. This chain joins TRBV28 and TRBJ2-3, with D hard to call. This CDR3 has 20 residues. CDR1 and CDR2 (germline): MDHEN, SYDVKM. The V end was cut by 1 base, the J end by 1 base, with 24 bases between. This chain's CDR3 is CASSLYWSSEGKAGTDTQYF. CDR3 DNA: TGTGCCAGCAGTTTATATTGGAGTTCGGAAGGAAAGGCGGGCACAGATACGCAGTATTTT.

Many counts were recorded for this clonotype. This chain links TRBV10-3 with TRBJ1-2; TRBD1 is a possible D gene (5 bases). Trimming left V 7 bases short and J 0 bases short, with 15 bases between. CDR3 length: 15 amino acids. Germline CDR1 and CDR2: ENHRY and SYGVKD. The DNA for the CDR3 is TGTGCCATCACCAGCCGGGACTCTTCTAACTATGGCTACACCTTC. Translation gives CAITSRDSSNYGYTF.

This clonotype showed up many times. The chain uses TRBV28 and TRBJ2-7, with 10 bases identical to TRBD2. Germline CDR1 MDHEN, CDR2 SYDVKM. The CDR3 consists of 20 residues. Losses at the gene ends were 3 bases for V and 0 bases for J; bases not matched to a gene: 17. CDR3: CASSFNLASGSMGGSYEQYF. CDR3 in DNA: TGTGCCAGCAGTTTTAATTTGGCTAGCGGGAGTATGGGGGGCTCCTACGAGCAGTACTTC.

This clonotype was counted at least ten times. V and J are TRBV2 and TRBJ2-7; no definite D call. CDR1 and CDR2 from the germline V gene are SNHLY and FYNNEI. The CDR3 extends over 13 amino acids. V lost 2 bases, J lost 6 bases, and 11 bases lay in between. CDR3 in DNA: TGTGCCAGCAGTGAAAGAACTTCCATCGAGCAGTACTTC. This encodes CASSERTSIEQYF.

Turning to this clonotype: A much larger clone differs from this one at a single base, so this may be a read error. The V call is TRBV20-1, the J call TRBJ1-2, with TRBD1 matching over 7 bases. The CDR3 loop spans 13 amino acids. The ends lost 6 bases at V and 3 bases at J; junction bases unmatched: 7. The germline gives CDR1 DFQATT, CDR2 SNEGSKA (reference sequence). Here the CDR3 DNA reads TGCAGTGCGGAAGGGACAGCTGACTATGGCTACACCTTC. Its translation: CSAEGTADYGYTF.

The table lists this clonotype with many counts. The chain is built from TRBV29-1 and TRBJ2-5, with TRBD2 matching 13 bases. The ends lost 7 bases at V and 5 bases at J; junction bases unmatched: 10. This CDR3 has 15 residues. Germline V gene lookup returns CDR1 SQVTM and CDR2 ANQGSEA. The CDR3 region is CSALTSGGLRETQYF. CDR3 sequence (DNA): TGCAGCGCTCTGACTAGCGGGGGGCTTAGGGAGACCCAGTACTTC.

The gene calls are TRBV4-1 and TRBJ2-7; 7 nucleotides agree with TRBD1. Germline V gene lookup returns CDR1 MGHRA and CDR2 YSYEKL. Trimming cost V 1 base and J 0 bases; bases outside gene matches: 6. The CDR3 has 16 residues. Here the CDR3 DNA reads TGCGCCAGCAGCCAAGCCGGGACAGTGAGCTCCTACGAGCAGTACTTC. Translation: CASSQAGTVSSYEQYF.

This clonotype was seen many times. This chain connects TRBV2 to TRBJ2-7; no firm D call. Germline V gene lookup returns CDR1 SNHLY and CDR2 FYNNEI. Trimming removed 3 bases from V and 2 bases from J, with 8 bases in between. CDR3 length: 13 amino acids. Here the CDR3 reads CASSEAEAYEQYF. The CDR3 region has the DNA TGTGCCAGCAGTGAGGCAGAAGCCTACGAGCAGTACTTC.

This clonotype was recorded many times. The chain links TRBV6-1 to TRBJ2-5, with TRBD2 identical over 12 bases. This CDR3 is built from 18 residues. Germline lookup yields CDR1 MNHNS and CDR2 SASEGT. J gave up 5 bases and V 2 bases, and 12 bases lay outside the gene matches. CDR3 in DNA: TGTGCCAGCAGTGAATGGAAACTAGCGGGGGGCCCGGCGGAGACCCAGTACTTC. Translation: CASSEWKLAGGPAETQYF.

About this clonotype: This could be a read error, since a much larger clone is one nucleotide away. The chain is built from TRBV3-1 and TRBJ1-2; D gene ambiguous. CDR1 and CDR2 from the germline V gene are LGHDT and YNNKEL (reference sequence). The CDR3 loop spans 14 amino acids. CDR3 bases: TGTGCCGGCAGCCACGGAGGGCGCGTCTATGGCTACACCTTC. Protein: CAGSHGGRVYGYTF.